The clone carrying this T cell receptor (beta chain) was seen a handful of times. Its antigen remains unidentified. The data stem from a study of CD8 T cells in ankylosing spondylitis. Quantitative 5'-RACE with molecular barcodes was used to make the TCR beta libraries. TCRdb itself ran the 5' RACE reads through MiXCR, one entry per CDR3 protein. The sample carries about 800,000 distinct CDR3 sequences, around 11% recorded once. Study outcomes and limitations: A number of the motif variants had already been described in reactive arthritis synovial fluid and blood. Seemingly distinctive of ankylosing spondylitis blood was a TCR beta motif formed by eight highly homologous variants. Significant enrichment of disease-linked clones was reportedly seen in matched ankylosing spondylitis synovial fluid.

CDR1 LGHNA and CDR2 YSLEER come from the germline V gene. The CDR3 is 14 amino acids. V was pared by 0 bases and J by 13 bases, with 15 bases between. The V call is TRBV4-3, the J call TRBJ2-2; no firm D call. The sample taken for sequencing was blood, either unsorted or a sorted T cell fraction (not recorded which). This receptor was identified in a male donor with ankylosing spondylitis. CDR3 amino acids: CASSQDGGTPALFF. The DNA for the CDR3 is TGCGCCAGCAGCCAAGATGGCGGCACCCCGGCGCTGTTTTTT.